Below, 13 T cell receptor beta chains from the same sample are listed, as sequenced in a study of tissue T cells after allogeneic stem cell transplantation. The assay was immunoSEQ multiplex PCR, and TCRdb's table has in-frame clones only and misses some. The sample contains about 6,700 clones, over 70% of which appear only once. Sequences were derived from skin, sampled at autopsy. The receptors here all came from a male patient over 55 with steroid-refractory graft-versus-host disease after an allogeneic stem cell transplant. Some T cells may be transferred from the graft donor.

This sequence joins TRBV5-1 and TRBJ1-1, with a tentative D call TRBD1 (6 bases). V was pared by 0 bases and J by 6 bases, with 15 bases between. Germline assignment: CDR1 SGHRS and CDR2 YFSETQ. The CDR3 covers 15 residues. CDR3 coding DNA: TGCGCCAGCAGCTTGGCGCGCAGGGGATTGCCTGAAGCTTTCTTT. This gives the protein CASSLARRGLPEAFF. Looking up the rest from reference TRBV5-1 and TRBJ1-1 gives the full variable domain: KAGVTQTPRYLIKTRGQQVTLSCSPISGHRSVSWYQQTPGQGLQFLFEYFSETQRNKGNFPGRFSGRQFSNSRSEMNVSTLELGDSALYLCASSLARRGLPEAFFGQGTRLTVV.

The gene calls are TRBV6-6 and TRBJ2-3; TRBD2 aligns across 16 bases. Germline CDR1 is MNHNY and CDR2 is SVGAGI (reference sequence). After removal of 5 bases from V and 4 bases from J, the junction contained 12 bases not matched to a gene. This CDR3 is 19 amino acids long. The CDR3 protein is CASSLTYGTSGGGADTQYF. CDR3 sequence (DNA): TGTGCCAGCAGTCTTACATACGGGACTAGCGGGGGGGGCGCAGATACGCAGTATTTT.

The chain uses TRBV5-5 and TRBJ2-3; 7 positions agree with TRBD2. J gave up 2 bases and V 0 bases, and 3 bases lay outside the gene matches. Germline values: CDR1 SGHKS, CDR2 YYEKEE (reference sequence). This CDR3 is 15 amino acids long. As DNA, the CDR3 is TGTGCCAGCAGCTTGGATGCGGGGGACACAGATACGCAGTATTTT. It is translated as CASSLDAGDTDTQYF.

This rearrangement joins TRBV2 to TRBJ1-6; D is undetermined. Trimming removed 0 bases from V and 9 bases from J, with 3 bases in between. The CDR3 loop spans 12 amino acids. Germline CDR1 and CDR2: SNHLY and FYNNEI. The CDR3 loop is CASSEAVSPLHF. DNA for the CDR3: TGTGCCAGCAGTGAAGCCGTTTCACCCCTCCACTTT.

The chain uses TRBV4-2 and TRBJ2-3; the D gene is possibly TRBD2 (6 bases). This CDR3 contains 15 residues. The germline CDR1 and CDR2 sequences are LGHNA and YNFKEQ. V was cut by 1 base and J by 9 bases, with 17 bases left in between. The CDR3 DNA follows: TGTGCCAGCAGCCAAGTGGAGGGCGCGGTAGGGACGCAGTATTTT. It specifies CASSQVEGAVGTQYF.

This clone was observed a single time. This chain connects TRBV2 to TRBJ2-2; 8 bases are a match to TRBD1. This CDR3 has 16 residues. Losses at the gene ends were 5 bases for V and 6 bases for J; bases not matched to a gene: 11. Germline V gives CDR1 SNHLY, CDR2 FYNNEI. The CDR3 reads CASSLTQGALAGELFF. CDR3 DNA sequence: TGTGCCAGCAGTTTAACTCAGGGGGCATTGGCCGGGGAGCTGTTTTTT. Supplemented by reference TRBV2 and TRBJ2-2, the full variable domain reads EPEVTQTPSHQVTQMGQEVILRCVPISNHLYFYWYRQILGQKVEFLVSFYNNEISEKSEIFDDQFSVERPDGSNFTLKIRSTKLEDSAMYFCASSLTQGALAGELFFGEGSRLTVL.

This sequence joins TRBV6-5 and TRBJ2-1, with TRBD1 as a possible D gene (5 bases). CDR1 and CDR2 (germline): MNHEY, SVGAGI. This CDR3 has 15 amino acids. The V and J ends lost 6 bases and 3 bases respectively, with 15 bases between them. CDR3 region: CASSSEVGHYNEQFF. CDR3 in DNA: TGTGCCAGCAGCTCCGAAGTAGGACACTACAATGAGCAGTTCTTC.

CDR3 sequence (DNA): TGTGCCAGCAGTAAGCGGGAGAACACCGGGGAGCTGTTTTTT. This sequence encodes CASSKRENTGELFF. The chain carries TRBV25-1 and TRBJ2-2; TRBD2 matches at 7 bases. The CDR3 consists of 14 residues. Germline CDR1 reads MGHDK; CDR2 reads SYGVNS. The trim removed 5 bases at V and 1 base at J, leaving 1 base unmatched.

This clone was observed once. The chain links TRBV9 to TRBJ1-2; the D gene is possibly TRBD1 (5 bases). The V and J ends lost 4 bases and 3 bases respectively, with 13 bases between them. The germline V gene encodes CDR1 SGDLS and CDR2 YYNGEE. This CDR3 contains 14 residues. CDR3 amino acids: CASSQWGEDYGYTF. The CDR3 bases are TGTGCCAGCAGCCAGTGGGGGGAGGACTATGGCTACACCTTC.

The gene calls are TRBV5-1 and TRBJ2-4; unclear D gene. Germline V CDR1 and CDR2: SGHRS, YFSETQ. The CDR3 spans 17 residues. Deletions cut 0 bases from V and 0 bases from J, with 13 bases between. CDR3 protein: CASSLEAGPQAKNIQYF. The CDR3 DNA is TGCGCCAGCAGCTTGGAAGCAGGACCTCAAGCCAAAAACATTCAGTACTTC.

The chain carries TRBV7-2 and TRBJ1-1; D remains unclear. Trimming pared 2 bases from V and 3 bases from J, leaving 10 bases between. The CDR3 loop spans 14 amino acids. Germline V gene sequence: CDR1 SGHTA, CDR2 FQGNSA. The CDR3 protein is CASSLTQQYTEAFF. DNA of the CDR3: TGTGCCAGCAGCTTAACACAGCAGTACACTGAAGCTTTCTTT.

V usage is TRBV7-9 and J usage is TRBJ2-7; D is possibly TRBD2 (7 bases). Trimming took 1 base from V and 3 from J, leaving 19 bases between them. The CDR3 is 17 amino acids. Germline lookup yields CDR1 SEHNR and CDR2 FQNEAQ (reference sequence). The CDR3 DNA follows: TGTGCCAGCAGCTTAGTCTCTGGGGGGGCGGTGGACTACGAGCAGTACTTC. Its protein product is CASSLVSGGAVDYEQYF. The full variable domain, rest sourced from reference TRBV7-9 and TRBJ2-7, is DTGVSQNPRHKITKRGQNVTFRCDPISEHNRLYWYRQTLGQGPEFLTYFQNEAQLEKSRLLSDRFSAERPKGSFSTLEIQRTEQGDSAMYLCASSLVSGGAVDYEQYFGPGTRLTVT.

The chain links TRBV27 to TRBJ1-4, with TRBD1 identical over 9 bases. The CDR3 sequence is 16 residues long. Germline V gene data show CDR1 as MNHEY and CDR2 as SMNVEV (reference sequence). V lost 5 bases to trimming and J lost 3 bases; unmatched junction nucleotides: 7. The CDR3 DNA is TGTGCCAGCAGTACCGAATGGGACAGGGCTAATGAAAAACTGTTTTTT. Its translation is CASSTEWDRANEKLFF.